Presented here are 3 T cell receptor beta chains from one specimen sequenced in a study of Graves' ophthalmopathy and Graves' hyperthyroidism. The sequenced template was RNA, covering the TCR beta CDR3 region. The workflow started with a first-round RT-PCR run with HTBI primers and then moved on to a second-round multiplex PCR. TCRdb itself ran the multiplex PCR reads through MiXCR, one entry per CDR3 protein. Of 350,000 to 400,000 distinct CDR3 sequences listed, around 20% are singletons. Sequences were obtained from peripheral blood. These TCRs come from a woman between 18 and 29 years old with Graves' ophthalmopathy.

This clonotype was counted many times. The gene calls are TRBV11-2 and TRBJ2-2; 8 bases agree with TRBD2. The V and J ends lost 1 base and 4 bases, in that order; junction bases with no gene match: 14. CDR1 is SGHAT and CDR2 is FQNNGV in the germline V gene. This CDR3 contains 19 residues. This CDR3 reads CASSLGGAGATSGTGELFF. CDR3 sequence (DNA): TGTGCCAGCAGCTTAGGAGGAGCGGGGGCGACATCAGGCACCGGGGAGCTGTTTTTT. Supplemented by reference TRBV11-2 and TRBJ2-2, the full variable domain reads EAGVAQSPRYKIIEKRQSVAFWCNPISGHATLYWYQQILGQGPKLLIQFQNNGVVDDSQLPKDRFSAERLKGVDSTLKIQPAKLEDSAVYLCASSLGGAGATSGTGELFFGEGSRLTVL.

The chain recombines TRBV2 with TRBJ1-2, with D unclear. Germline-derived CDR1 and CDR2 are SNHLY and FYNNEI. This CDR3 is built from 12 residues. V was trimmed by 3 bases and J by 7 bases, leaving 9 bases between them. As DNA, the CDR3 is TGTGCCAGCAGTGAGAACGGTGTTGGCTACACCTTC. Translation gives CASSENGVGYTF.

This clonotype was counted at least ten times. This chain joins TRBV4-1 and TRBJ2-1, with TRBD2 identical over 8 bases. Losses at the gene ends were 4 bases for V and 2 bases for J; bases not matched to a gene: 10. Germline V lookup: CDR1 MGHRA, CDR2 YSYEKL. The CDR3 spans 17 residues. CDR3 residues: CASSPNLELAAYNEQFF. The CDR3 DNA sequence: TGCGCCAGCAGCCCAAACCTGGAACTAGCGGCCTACAATGAGCAGTTCTTC.